The 17 T cell receptor beta chains reported below all come from one sample, sequenced in a study of control samples from healthy donors and cancer patients. TCRdb's table, derived via immunoSEQ multiplex PCR, lists solely in-frame clones and lacks some. The sample yields about 150,000 clones, approximately 93% seen once. The sequenced sample consisted of blood. These TCRs come from a man aged 50-60 years in good health.

J is TRBJ1-3 and V is TRBV11-2, with a tentative D call TRBD1 (5 bases). Trimming took off 4 bases at V and 0 bases at J, with 19 bases between the two ends. The germline CDR1 and CDR2 sequences are SGHAT and FQNNGV. The CDR3 consists of 18 residues. DNA of the CDR3: TGTGCCAGCAGCTCCCTCAGGCTGACAGCACTCTCTGGAAACACCATATATTTT. It codes for CASSSLRLTALSGNTIYF.

The gene calls are TRBV5-1 and TRBJ2-5, with TRBD2 matching 8 bases. The CDR3 has 15 amino acids. Germline CDR1 reads SGHRS; CDR2 reads YFSETQ. V lost 4 bases and J lost 2; bases outside the gene matches: 7. CDR3 coding DNA: TGCGCCAGCAGCCCGGGTAGCGGGAATCAAGAGACCCAGTACTTC. Amino acids: CASSPGSGNQETQYF.

The rearrangement links TRBV20-1 to TRBJ2-7, with 10 positions matching TRBD2. With 3 bases clipped from V and 2 bases from J, the junction kept 7 bases outside the gene matches. This CDR3 comprises 15 residues. Germline V CDR1 and CDR2: DFQATT, SNEGSKA (reference sequence). The CDR3 DNA is TGCAGTGCTAGTCTGGGTGGGACTAGCGCCTACGAGCAGTACTTC. It is translated as CSASLGGTSAYEQYF.

The chain joins TRBV6-5 to TRBJ2-1; D gene uncertain. The CDR3 extends over 15 amino acids. Trimming cost V 7 bases and J 1 base, with 14 bases left between them. Germline values: CDR1 MNHEY, CDR2 SVGAGI. Here the CDR3 DNA reads TGTGCCAGCACCACGGGCGCGGTTTCCTACAATGAGCAGTTCTTC. Translated: CASTTGAVSYNEQFF.

The sample holds a few counts of this clone. The J gene is TRBJ1-1, the V gene TRBV19; D is unclear. The CDR3 covers 13 residues. Germline V gene sequence: CDR1 LNHDA, CDR2 SQIVND (reference sequence). Trimming removed 3 bases at V and 4 bases at J, with 9 bases between. CDR3 sequence: CASSIGQTTEAFF. CDR3 in DNA: TGTGCCAGTAGTATCGGGCAGACCACTGAAGCTTTCTTT.

V usage is TRBV19 and J usage is TRBJ2-1; TRBD2 matches at 7 bases. This CDR3 comprises 14 residues. J was trimmed by 8 bases and V by 1 base; bases with no gene match: 5. Germline V CDR1 and CDR2: LNHDA, SQIVND (reference sequence). The CDR3 DNA is TGTGCCAGTAGTATAGGCGGACTAGGCTATGAGCAGTTCTTC. Translation: CASSIGGLGYEQFF.

The chain uses TRBV4-1 and TRBJ2-3; D may be TRBD2 (6 bases). Deletions cut 4 bases from V and 2 bases from J, with 19 bases between. Germline-derived CDR1 and CDR2 are MGHRA and YSYEKL. The CDR3 is made up of 17 amino acids. DNA of the CDR3: TGCGCCAGCAGCCCTCGACTAGTGAGCCTTCTCACAGATACGCAGTATTTT. Protein: CASSPRLVSLLTDTQYF.

The chain carries TRBV2 and TRBJ2-7; D unresolved. The V end was cut by 6 bases, the J end by 4 bases, with 10 bases between. The length of the CDR3 is 12 residues. Germline V gene lookup returns CDR1 SNHLY and CDR2 FYNNEI. CDR3: CASRGEGYEQYF. The CDR3 DNA reads TGTGCCAGCAGAGGTGAAGGGTACGAGCAGTACTTC.

The CDR3 region has the DNA TGTGCCAGCAGTTTATCGGTGCGGGGCTCTGGGGCCAACGTCCTGACTTTC. It specifies CASSLSVRGSGANVLTF. V usage is TRBV27 and J usage is TRBJ2-6, with D possibly matching TRBD2 (6 bases). V lost 0 bases and J 0 bases, leaving 9 bases between the germline ends. This CDR3 spans 17 amino acids. Per the germline V gene, CDR1 is MNHEY and CDR2 is SMNVEV (reference sequence).

In its sample, this clone was seen a few times. The chain uses TRBV28 and TRBJ1-5; 8 bases are a match to TRBD1. V lost 5 bases, J lost 2 bases, and 8 bases stayed unmatched. Germline CDR1 is MDHEN and CDR2 is SYDVKM. The CDR3 is 16 amino acids. CDR3 sequence: CASSTGQGGGNQPQHF. The DNA of the CDR3 is TGTGCCAGCAGTACCGGACAGGGTGGGGGCAATCAGCCCCAGCATTTT.

The chain carries TRBV11-2 and TRBJ2-5; D not resolved. The V and J ends lost 2 bases and 1 base respectively, with 5 bases between them. Germline V lookup: CDR1 SGHAT, CDR2 FQNNGV. The CDR3 extends over 13 amino acids. The CDR3 sequence is CASSLSIQETQYF. The CDR3 DNA follows: TGTGCCAGCAGCTTATCGATCCAAGAGACCCAGTACTTC. Variable domain in full (rest from reference TRBV11-2 and TRBJ2-5): EAGVAQSPRYKIIEKRQSVAFWCNPISGHATLYWYQQILGQGPKLLIQFQNNGVVDDSQLPKDRFSAERLKGVDSTLKIQPAKLEDSAVYLCASSLSIQETQYFGPGTRLLVL.

The chain combines TRBV19 with TRBJ2-1; perhaps TRBD2 as D (6 bases). The germline V gene has CDR1 LNHDA and CDR2 SQIVND (reference sequence). The CDR3 length is 13 residues. CDR3 in DNA: TGTTCCATCTGGGAGGTCGAGGGCAATGAGCAGTTCTTC. Its protein product is CSIWEVEGNEQFF.

The chain joins TRBV4-2 to TRBJ2-7; 14 bases agree with TRBD2. CDR1 and CDR2 (germline): LGHNA, YNFKEQ. V lost 2 bases to trimming and J lost 9 bases; unmatched junction nucleotides: 12. This CDR3 is built from 17 residues. The CDR3 DNA sequence: TGTGCCAGCAGCCAAACTCCGGGGACTAGCGGGAGTTTGGGGCAGTACTTC. Translating it yields CASSQTPGTSGSLGQYF.

The chain links TRBV19 to TRBJ1-1; D is unclear. CDR1 and CDR2 (germline): LNHDA, SQIVND (reference sequence). The CDR3 totals 13 residues. V was clipped by 10 bases and J by 0 bases, with 12 bases between them. In DNA form, the CDR3 reads TGTGCCACTTCAGGCCTTATGAACACTGAAGCTTTCTTT. Amino acids: CATSGLMNTEAFF.

V is TRBV2 and J is TRBJ1-1; D remains ambiguous. CDR3 length: 12 amino acids. V was trimmed by 6 bases and J by 3 bases, leaving 8 bases between them. Germline-derived CDR1 and CDR2 are SNHLY and FYNNEI. The CDR3 region has the DNA TGTGCCAGCAGCCCGGGAGACACTGAAGCTTTCTTT. Its translation: CASSPGDTEAFF.

The V and J genes are TRBV27 and TRBJ2-7; D uncertain. V lost 5 bases to trimming and J lost 0 bases, with 14 bases between them. CDR1 is MNHEY and CDR2 is SMNVEV in the germline V gene (reference sequence). The CDR3 has 15 residues. This chain's CDR3 is CASSPSYGNSYEQYF. The CDR3 nucleotides are TGTGCCAGCAGTCCGTCGTACGGTAACTCCTACGAGCAGTACTTC.

The chain carries TRBV11-2 and TRBJ1-5; D is possibly TRBD1 (6 bases). V was pared by 2 bases and J by 1 base, with 12 bases between. This CDR3 is built from 16 residues. Germline V gene lookup returns CDR1 SGHAT and CDR2 FQNNGV. The CDR3 DNA follows: TGTGCCAGCAGCTTAAGCAGGGGATTCAGCAATCAGCCCCAGCATTTT. Amino acids: CASSLSRGFSNQPQHF.